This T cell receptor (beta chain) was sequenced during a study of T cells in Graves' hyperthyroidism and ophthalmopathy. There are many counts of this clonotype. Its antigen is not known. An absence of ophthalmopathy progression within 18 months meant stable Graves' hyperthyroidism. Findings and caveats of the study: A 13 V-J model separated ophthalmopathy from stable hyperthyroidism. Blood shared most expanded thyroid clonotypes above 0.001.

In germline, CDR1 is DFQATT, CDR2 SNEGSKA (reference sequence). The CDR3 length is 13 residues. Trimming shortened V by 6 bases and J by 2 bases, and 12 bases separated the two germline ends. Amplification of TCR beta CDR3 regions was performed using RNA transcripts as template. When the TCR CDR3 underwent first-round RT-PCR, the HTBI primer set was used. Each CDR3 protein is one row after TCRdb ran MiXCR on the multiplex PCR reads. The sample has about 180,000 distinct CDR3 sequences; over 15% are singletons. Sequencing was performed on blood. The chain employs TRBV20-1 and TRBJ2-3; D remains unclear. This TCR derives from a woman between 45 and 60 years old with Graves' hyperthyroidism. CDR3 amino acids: CSAAKGYTDTQYF. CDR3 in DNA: TGCAGTGCGGCCAAGGGCTACACAGATACGCAGTATTTT.